A single sample gave rise to the 32 T cell receptor beta chains below, sequenced in a study of early T cells in non-severe SARS-CoV-2 infection. MiXCR, applied by TCRdb to the 5' RACE reads, yields one record per CDR3 protein. The profile covers 88,000 or so distinct CDR3 sequences, with about 15% appearing a single time and less than 7% taken by the ten largest. Sequencing was done on a sample of whole blood. All receptors derive from an adult who was a healthcare worker with PCR-confirmed SARS-CoV-2 infection or an uninfected control (not recorded which).

This clonotype occurred a few times. The gene calls are TRBV7-9 and TRBJ2-7, with TRBD2 matching 11 bases. The CDR3 is 15 residues long. The V and J ends lost 6 bases and 5 bases, in that order; junction bases with no gene match: 9. Germline V gene sequence: CDR1 SEHNR, CDR2 FQNEAQ (reference sequence). Here the CDR3 reads CASRPDSGRADEQYF. For the CDR3, the DNA is TGTGCCAGCAGGCCTGATAGCGGGAGGGCGGACGAGCAGTACTTC.

This clonotype was recorded many times. The gene calls are TRBV20-1 and TRBJ2-7; the D gene is possibly TRBD1 (5 bases). CDR1 is DFQATT, CDR2 SNEGSKA, per germline (reference sequence). CDR3 length: 12 amino acids. V was clipped by 2 bases and J by 2 bases, with 7 bases between them. The CDR3 sequence: CSARQGAYEQYF. Written as DNA, the CDR3 is TGCAGTGCTAGACAGGGTGCCTACGAGCAGTACTTC.

This sequence joins TRBV20-1 and TRBJ2-3; D gene ambiguous. The V end lost 2 bases, the J end lost 0 bases, and 6 bases lay between the germline ends. Germline CDR1 and CDR2: DFQATT and SNEGSKA (reference sequence). The CDR3 has 13 amino acids. CDR3 sequence: CSARMASTDTQYF. The CDR3 region has the DNA TGCAGTGCTAGAATGGCTAGCACAGATACGCAGTATTTT.

This clonotype was seen ten or more times. The CDR3 is CSARDHAGQGEAGANVLTF. CDR3 sequence (DNA): TGCAGTGCTAGAGATCACGCAGGACAGGGAGAGGCTGGGGCCAACGTCCTGACTTTC. This chain joins TRBV20-1 and TRBJ2-6, with 8 bases identical to TRBD1. The V and J ends lost 0 bases and 2 bases, in that order; junction bases with no gene match: 12. CDR1 is DFQATT and CDR2 is SNEGSKA in the germline V gene (reference sequence). The CDR3 sequence is 19 residues long.

This clonotype has ten or more counts. The J gene is TRBJ2-1, the V gene TRBV11-2, with 12 bases matching TRBD2. The ends lost 5 bases at V and 12 bases at J; junction bases unmatched: 11. Germline CDR1 is SGHAT and CDR2 is FQNNGV. CDR3 length: 15 residues. The CDR3 DNA reads as TGTGCCAGCAGCCGTTCAACGGGACTAGCGGGCTCGCAGTTCTTC. As protein: CASSRSTGLAGSQFF.

The J gene is TRBJ2-5, the V gene TRBV7-2, with D perhaps matching TRBD1 (6 bases). The germline gives CDR1 SGHTA, CDR2 FQGNSA. The CDR3 sequence is 14 residues long. The germline V and J ends were trimmed by 4 bases and 2 bases, with 11 bases remaining between them. Written as DNA, the CDR3 is TGTGCCAGCAGCTCATTCGGACAGCAAGAGACCCAGTACTTC. It codes for CASSSFGQQETQYF.

This chain uses TRBV6-2 or TRBV6-3 with TRBJ2-1; a possible D gene is TRBD1 (5 bases). Between the trimmed V and J ends, which lost 6 bases and 1 base, there was a span of 7 bases. The CDR3 spans 13 residues. Germline CDR1 MNHEY, CDR2 SVGEGT. The CDR3 here is CASRQASYNEQFF. For the CDR3, the DNA is TGTGCCAGCAGACAGGCGTCCTACAATGAGCAGTTCTTC.

The chain joins TRBV24-1 to TRBJ2-7, with TRBD1 matching 9 bases. This CDR3 spans 13 amino acids. J lost 7 bases, V lost 4 bases, and 4 bases had no gene match. Germline lookup yields CDR1 KGHDR and CDR2 SFDVKD. CDR3 sequence reads: CATSEQGAGEQYF. DNA of the CDR3: TGTGCCACCAGTGAACAGGGGGCCGGGGAGCAGTACTTC.

This chain uses TRBV6-6 with TRBJ2-5, with a weak D call TRBD2 (6 bases). The germline V gene has CDR1 MNHNY and CDR2 SVGAGI (reference sequence). CDR3 length equals 15 residues. Between the trimmed V and J ends, which lost 2 bases and 7 bases, there was a span of 17 bases. The CDR3 protein is CASSYRDLGWGTQYF. CDR3 nucleotide sequence: TGTGCCAGCAGTTACCGGGACTTGGGGTGGGGGACCCAGTACTTC.

This clonotype has a handful of counts. CDR3 sequence: CASSLQAGPGLGQYF. Written as DNA, the CDR3 is TGTGCCAGCTCCCTACAAGCGGGTCCTGGATTGGGGCAGTACTTC. V and J are TRBV18 and TRBJ2-7; D possibly corresponds to TRBD2 (6 bases). Trimming removed 6 bases from V and 9 bases from J, with 24 bases in between. The CDR3 extends over 15 amino acids. The V gene's germline CDR1 is KGHSH and CDR2 LQKENI. The whole variable domain, filled in from reference TRBV18 and TRBJ2-7, reads NAGVMQNPRHLVRRRGQEARLRCSPMKGHSHVYWYRQLPEEGLKFMVYLQKENIIDESGMPKERFSAEFPKEGPSILRIQQVVRGDSAAYFCASSLQAGPGLGQYFGPGTRLTVT.

The V call is TRBV7-2, the J call TRBJ2-2; 9 positions match TRBD2. With 5 bases clipped from V and 4 bases from J, the junction kept 2 bases outside the gene matches. The CDR3 loop spans 14 amino acids. Germline CDR1 reads SGHTA; CDR2 reads FQGNSA. CDR3 coding DNA: TGTGCCAGCAGCAAAGCGGGAGGCACCGGGGAGCTGTTTTTT. It specifies CASSKAGGTGELFF.

This clonotype has at least ten counts. The chain is built from TRBV11-2 and TRBJ2-6; 7 bases map to TRBD1. V lost 8 bases to trimming and J lost 3 bases; unmatched junction nucleotides: 13. CDR1 and CDR2 (germline): SGHAT, FQNNGV. CDR3 size: 17 residues. The CDR3 nucleotides read TGTGCCAGCCGTAAGATATCAGGGGGAATTGGGGCCAACGTCCTGACTTTC. It translates to CASRKISGGIGANVLTF.

The sample holds a few counts of this clonotype. The chain carries TRBV20-1 and TRBJ1-6; D is uncertain. V was pared by 2 bases and J by 8 bases, with 4 bases between. This CDR3 comprises 11 residues. Germline lookup yields CDR1 DFQATT and CDR2 SNEGSKA (reference sequence). This chain's CDR3 is CSARLDSPLHF. In nucleotides, the CDR3 is TGCAGTGCTAGACTGGATTCACCCCTCCACTTT.

In its sample, this clonotype was seen many times. The chain combines TRBV12-3 or TRBV12-4 with TRBJ2-2, with D maybe TRBD2 (5 bases). Trimming removed 4 bases from V and 5 bases from J, with 5 bases in between. There are 12 residues in the CDR3. The CDR3 DNA reads TGTGCCAGCAGTTCGGGAACCGGGGAGCTGTTTTTT. As protein: CASSSGTGELFF.

The chain joins TRBV30 to TRBJ2-2, with 7 bases matching TRBD1. The trim removed 0 bases at V and 4 bases at J, leaving 5 bases unmatched. This CDR3 contains 15 residues. CDR1 GTSNPN and CDR2 SVGIG come from the germline V gene (reference sequence). CDR3 in DNA: TGTGCCTGGAGTGTAGCGAGGGGGCTCACCGGGGAGCTGTTTTTT. It translates to CAWSVARGLTGELFF.

On this clonotype: One end of the junction fails to match germline, which may point to a read error. J is TRBJ2-2 and V is TRBV5-6; D might be TRBD1 (6 bases). The CDR3 extends over 14 amino acids. Looked up from germline, CDR1 is SGHDT and CDR2 is YYEEEE. CDR3 bases: TGTACCAGCAGCTTTTCGACAGGTACCGGGGAGCTGTTTTTT. Its translation: CTSSFSTGTGELFF.

The genes are TRBV18 and TRBJ1-5; a possible D gene is TRBD1 (6 bases). The CDR3 extends over 13 amino acids. Trimming cost V 4 bases and J 5 bases, with 9 bases left between them. Germline-derived CDR1 and CDR2 are KGHSH and LQKENI. CDR3: CASSHRVDQPQHF. The CDR3 DNA reads TGTGCCAGCTCACACAGGGTGGATCAGCCCCAGCATTTT.

Only a few counts were recorded for this clonotype. The J gene is TRBJ2-5, the V gene TRBV5-4; D perhaps matches TRBD2 (6 bases). Trimming took off 4 bases at V and 5 bases at J, with 12 bases between the two ends. From germline, CDR1 is SGHNT and CDR2 YYREEE (reference sequence). This CDR3 spans 13 amino acids. The CDR3 DNA reads TGTGCCAGCAGCGAATTAGGAGGGGAGACCCAGTACTTC. It translates to CASSELGGETQYF.

A few counts support this clonotype. The chain couples TRBV6-2 or TRBV6-3 to TRBJ1-5, with no clear D. The germline gives CDR1 MNHEY, CDR2 SVGEGT. The CDR3 length is 14 residues. Between the trimmed V and J ends, which lost 6 bases and 2 bases, there was a span of 11 bases. This CDR3 is CASSPDGRNQPQHF. The CDR3, as DNA: TGTGCCAGCAGCCCGGACGGCCGCAATCAGCCCCAGCATTTT.

In this sample, this clonotype turned up a few times. The gene calls are TRBV7-9 and TRBJ2-3; 7 bases fit TRBD1. The CDR3 loop spans 14 amino acids. Unmatched junction bases numbered 4, after V lost 5 bases and J lost 2 bases. The germline V gene encodes CDR1 SEHNR and CDR2 FQNEAQ (reference sequence). CDR3 DNA: TGTGCCAGCAGCCCGACAGGGCCCACAGATACGCAGTATTTT. This gives the protein CASSPTGPTDTQYF.

This clonotype was picked up a small number of times. In DNA form, the CDR3 reads TGTGCCAGCAGCTTAGTTAACAGGGACACTGAAGCTTTCTTT. It is translated as CASSLVNRDTEAFF. The chain links TRBV7-2 to TRBJ1-1, with D perhaps TRBD1 (6 bases). Germline CDR1 SGHTA, CDR2 FQGNSA. The CDR3 covers 14 residues. Trimming removed 1 base at V and 3 bases at J, with 9 bases between.

CDR3 DNA: TGCAGTGCTAGGGCCACCGGGACAGGGGTGGGCGAGCAGTACTTC. Amino acids: CSARATGTGVGEQYF. This chain links TRBV20-1 with TRBJ2-7; TRBD1 matches at 10 bases. CDR1 DFQATT and CDR2 SNEGSKA come from the germline V gene (reference sequence). V was clipped by 3 bases and J by 6 bases; unmatched bases: 11. CDR3 size: 15 residues.

The chain carries TRBV28 and TRBJ2-3; D remains unclear. V dropped 2 bases and J dropped 7 bases, with 7 bases sitting between them. The CDR3 has 12 residues. Germline V gene lookup returns CDR1 MDHEN and CDR2 SYDVKM. CDR3 nucleotides: TGTGCCAGCAGTTTAGTGGTCCATACGCAGTATTTT. Amino acids: CASSLVVHTQYF. The full variable domain, with the rest looked up from reference TRBV28 and TRBJ2-3, is DVKVTQSSRYLVKRTGEKVFLECVQDMDHENMFWYRQDPGLGLRLIYFSYDVKMKEKGDIPEGYSVSREKKERFSLILESASTNQTSMYLCASSLVVHTQYFGPGTRLTVL.

There are many counts of this clonotype. The rearrangement joins TRBV6-1 to TRBJ2-1; weak D call: TRBD1 (5 bases). Trimming removed 2 bases from V and 10 bases from J, with 9 bases in between. CDR3 length: 12 amino acids. The V gene's germline CDR1 is MNHNS and CDR2 SASEGT. The CDR3 bases are TGTGCCAGCAGTGAATCTAGGACAGAGCAGTTCTTC. It is translated as CASSESRTEQFF.

This clonotype was picked up a small number of times. The CDR3: CATSIRRPGETQYF. The CDR3 DNA reads TGTGCCACCAGCATACGACGACCTGGCGAGACCCAGTACTTC. The chain is built from TRBV15 and TRBJ2-5; no clear D. The CDR3 runs to 14 residues. Per germline, CDR1 LNHNV and CDR2 YYDKDF (reference sequence). V was cut by 4 bases and J by 5 bases, with 14 bases left in between.

This rearrangement joins TRBV28 to TRBJ2-4, with 9 bases that match TRBD2. Per germline, CDR1 MDHEN and CDR2 SYDVKM. This CDR3 comprises 15 residues. V dropped 4 bases and J dropped 7; count of bases not matched to a gene: 8. CDR3 loop: CASSSSASGINIQYF. DNA for the CDR3: TGTGCCAGCAGTTCCTCCGCTAGCGGGATTAACATTCAGTACTTC.

The V gene is TRBV5-4, the J gene TRBJ2-7; 9 bases are a match to TRBD2. Germline V CDR1 and CDR2: SGHNT, YYREEE (reference sequence). The V gene end was trimmed by 4 bases and the J gene end by 5 bases; junction bases not matched to a gene: 10. The CDR3 contains 15 residues. This CDR3 is CASSLQREAADEQYF. DNA of the CDR3: TGTGCCAGCAGCCTACAGCGGGAGGCGGCCGACGAGCAGTACTTC.

This clonotype was detected a few times. The chain carries TRBV12-3 or TRBV12-4 and TRBJ2-1, with D perhaps matching TRBD1 (5 bases). V was cut by 5 bases and J by 5 bases, with 22 bases left in between. The CDR3 is 17 amino acids. CDR3 sequence reads: CASSPQGAAVRNNEQFF. The CDR3, as DNA: TGTGCCAGCAGTCCCCAGGGTGCGGCGGTTCGCAACAATGAGCAGTTCTTC.

V gene TRBV28 combines with J gene TRBJ2-4; TRBD1 agrees at 10 bases. Germline CDR1 and CDR2: MDHEN and SYDVKM. The CDR3 totals 16 residues. V lost 4 bases to trimming and J lost 2 bases; unmatched junction nucleotides: 5. The CDR3 DNA reads TGTGCCAGCAGTTCGGACAGGGGGATATCCAAAAACATTCAGTACTTC. Protein sequence: CASSSDRGISKNIQYF.

The gene calls are TRBV28 and TRBJ2-7, with no clear D. V lost 3 bases and J 3 bases, leaving 12 bases between the germline ends. The CDR3 covers 14 residues. Germline V gene lookup returns CDR1 MDHEN and CDR2 SYDVKM. The CDR3 loop reads CASSFSISGYEQYF. In nucleotides, the CDR3 is TGTGCCAGCAGTTTCAGTATCTCCGGCTACGAGCAGTACTTC.

This clonotype was seen more than once but under ten times. The chain recombines TRBV7-9 with TRBJ2-3, with D possibly called TRBD1 or TRBD2 (5 bases each). V lost 5 bases, J lost 4 bases, and 16 bases lay in between. The CDR3 spans 15 residues. Germline CDR1 reads SEHNR; CDR2 reads FQNEAQ (reference sequence). DNA of the CDR3: TGTGCCAGCAGCCCATGGGACCCCCCCCCAGATACGCAGTATTTT. Its protein is CASSPWDPPPDTQYF.

There are many counts of this clonotype. The V gene is TRBV5-1, the J gene TRBJ2-1, with D unclear. V shed 1 base and J shed 7 bases, with 3 bases lying between them. This CDR3 is built from 11 residues. The germline V gene has CDR1 SGHRS and CDR2 YFSETQ. CDR3 in DNA: TGCGCCAGCAGCTTGTCAAATGAGCAGTTCTTC. Residues: CASSLSNEQFF.